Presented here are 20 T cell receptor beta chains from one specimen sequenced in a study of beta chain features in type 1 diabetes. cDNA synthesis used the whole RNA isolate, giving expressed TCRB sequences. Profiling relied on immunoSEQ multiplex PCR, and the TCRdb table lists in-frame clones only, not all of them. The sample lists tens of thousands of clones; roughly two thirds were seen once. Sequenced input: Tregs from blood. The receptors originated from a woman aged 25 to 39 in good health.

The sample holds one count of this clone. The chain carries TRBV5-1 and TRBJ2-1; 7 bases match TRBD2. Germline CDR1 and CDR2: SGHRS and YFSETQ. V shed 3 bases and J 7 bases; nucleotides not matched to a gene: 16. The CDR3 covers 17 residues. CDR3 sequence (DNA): TGCGCCAGCAGCTCTGGACTAGTCCCTAGTGTGGGTAATGAGCAGTTCTTC. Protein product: CASSSGLVPSVGNEQFF. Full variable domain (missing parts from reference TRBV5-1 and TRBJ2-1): KAGVTQTPRYLIKTRGQQVTLSCSPISGHRSVSWYQQTPGQGLQFLFEYFSETQRNKGNFPGRFSGRQFSNSRSEMNVSTLELGDSALYLCASSSGLVPSVGNEQFFGPGTRLTVL.

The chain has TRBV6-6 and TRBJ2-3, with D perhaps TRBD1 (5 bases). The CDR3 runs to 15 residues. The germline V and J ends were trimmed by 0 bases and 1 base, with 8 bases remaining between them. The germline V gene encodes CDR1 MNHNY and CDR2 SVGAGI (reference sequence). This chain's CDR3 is CASSYSARGTDTQYF. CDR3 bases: TGTGCCAGCAGTTACTCGGCCAGGGGCACAGATACGCAGTATTTT.

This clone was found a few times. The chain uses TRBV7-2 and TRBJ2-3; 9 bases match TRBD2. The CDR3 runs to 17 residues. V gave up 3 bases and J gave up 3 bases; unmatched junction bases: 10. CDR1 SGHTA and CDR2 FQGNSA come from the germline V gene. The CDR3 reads CASSLLAGPKMTDTQYF. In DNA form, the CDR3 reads TGTGCCAGCAGCTTGCTAGCGGGACCAAAGATGACAGATACGCAGTATTTT. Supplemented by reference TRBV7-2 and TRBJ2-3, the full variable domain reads GAGVSQSPSNKVTEKGKDVELRCDPISGHTALYWYRQSLGQGLEFLIYFQGNSAPDKSGLPSDRFSAERTGGSVSTLTIQRTQQEDSAVYLCASSLLAGPKMTDTQYFGPGTRLTVL.

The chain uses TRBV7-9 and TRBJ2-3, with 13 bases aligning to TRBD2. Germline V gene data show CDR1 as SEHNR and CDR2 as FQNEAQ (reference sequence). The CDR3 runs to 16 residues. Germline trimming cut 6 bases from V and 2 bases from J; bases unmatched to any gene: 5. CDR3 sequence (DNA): TGTGCCAGCAGTCGAGGGACTAGCGGGGACACAGATACGCAGTATTTT. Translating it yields CASSRGTSGDTDTQYF.

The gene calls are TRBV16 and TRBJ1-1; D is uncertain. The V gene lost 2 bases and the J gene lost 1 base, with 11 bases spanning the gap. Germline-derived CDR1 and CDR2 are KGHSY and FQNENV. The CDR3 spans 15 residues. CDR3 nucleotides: TGTGCCAGCAGCCAAAGGCGGCAGCAGAACACTGAAGCTTTCTTT. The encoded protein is CASSQRRQQNTEAFF. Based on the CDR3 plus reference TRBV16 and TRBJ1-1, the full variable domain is GEEVAQTPKHLVRGEGQKAKLYCAPIKGHSYVFWYQQVLKNEFKFLISFQNENVFDETGMPKERFSAKCLPNSPCSLEIQATKLEDSAVYFCASSQRRQQNTEAFFGQGTRLTVV.

The CDR3 sequence is CASSIAGGPSGANVLTF. CDR3 sequence (DNA): TGCGCCAGCAGTATTGCAGGGGGCCCCTCTGGGGCCAACGTCCTGACTTTC. The chain is built from TRBV5-1 and TRBJ2-6; 8 bases are a match to TRBD1. The CDR3 covers 17 residues. Germline V CDR1 and CDR2: SGHRS, YFSETQ. The V gene end was trimmed by 5 bases and the J gene end by 0 bases; junction bases not matched to a gene: 7.

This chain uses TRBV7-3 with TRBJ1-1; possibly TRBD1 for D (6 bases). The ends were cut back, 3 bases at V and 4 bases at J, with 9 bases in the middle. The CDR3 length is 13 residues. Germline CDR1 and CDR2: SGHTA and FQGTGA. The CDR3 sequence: CASSFTGTTEAFF. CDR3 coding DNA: TGTGCCAGCAGCTTCACAGGGACCACTGAAGCTTTCTTT. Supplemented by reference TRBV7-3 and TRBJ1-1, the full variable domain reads GAGVSQTPSNKVTEKGKYVELRCDPISGHTALYWYRQSLGQGPEFLIYFQGTGAADDSGLPNDRFFAVRPEGSVSTLKIQRTERGDSAVYLCASSFTGTTEAFFGQGTRLTVV.

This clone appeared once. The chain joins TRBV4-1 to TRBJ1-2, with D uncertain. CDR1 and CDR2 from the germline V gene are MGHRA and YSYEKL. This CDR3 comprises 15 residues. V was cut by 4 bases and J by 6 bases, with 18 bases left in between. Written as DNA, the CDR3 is TGCGCCAGCAGCCGGACGTCAAACGCCGGGGATGGCTACACCTTC. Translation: CASSRTSNAGDGYTF.

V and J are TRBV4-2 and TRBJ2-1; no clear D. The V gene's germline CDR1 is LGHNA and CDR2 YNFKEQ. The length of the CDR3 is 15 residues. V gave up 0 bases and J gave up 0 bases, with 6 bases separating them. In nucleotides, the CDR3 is TGTGCCAGCAGCCAAGATGGCGGCTCCTACAATGAGCAGTTCTTC. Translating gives CASSQDGGSYNEQFF.

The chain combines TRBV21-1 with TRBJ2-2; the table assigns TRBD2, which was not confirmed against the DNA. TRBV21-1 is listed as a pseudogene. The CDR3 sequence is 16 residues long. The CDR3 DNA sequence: TGTGCCAGCAGCAAATCTCCGGGTCGGGAAACCGGGGAGCTGTTTTTT. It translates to CASSKSPGRETGELFF.

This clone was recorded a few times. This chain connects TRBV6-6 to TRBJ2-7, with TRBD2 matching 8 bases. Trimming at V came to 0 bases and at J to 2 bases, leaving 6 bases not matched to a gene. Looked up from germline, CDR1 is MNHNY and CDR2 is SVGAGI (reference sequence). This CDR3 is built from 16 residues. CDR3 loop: CASSYSGSGTPYEQYF. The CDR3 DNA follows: TGTGCCAGCAGTTACTCGGGTAGCGGGACCCCCTACGAGCAGTACTTC.

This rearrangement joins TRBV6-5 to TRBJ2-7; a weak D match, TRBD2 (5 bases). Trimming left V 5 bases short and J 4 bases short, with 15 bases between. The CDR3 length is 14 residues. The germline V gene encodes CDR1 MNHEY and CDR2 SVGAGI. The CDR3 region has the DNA TGTGCCAGCAGTGGCCGGGGAGACTGGTACGAGCAGTACTTC. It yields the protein CASSGRGDWYEQYF.

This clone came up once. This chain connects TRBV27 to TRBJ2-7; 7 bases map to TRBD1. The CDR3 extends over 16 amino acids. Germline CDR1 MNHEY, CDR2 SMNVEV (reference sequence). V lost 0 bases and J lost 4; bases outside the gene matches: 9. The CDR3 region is CASSLSIGGEWYEQYF. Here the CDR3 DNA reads TGTGCCAGCAGTTTATCGATAGGGGGCGAGTGGTACGAGCAGTACTTC.

The CDR3, as DNA: TGTGCCAGCAGCCGCACAAAATGGACTAGCGGGTCCAAAGAGACCCAGTACTTC. This encodes CASSRTKWTSGSKETQYF. This chain uses TRBV7-9 with TRBJ2-5; 11 nucleotides agree with TRBD2. CDR3 length equals 18 residues. CDR1 and CDR2 (germline): SEHNR, FQNEAQ (reference sequence). V dropped 5 bases and J dropped 3; count of bases not matched to a gene: 14.

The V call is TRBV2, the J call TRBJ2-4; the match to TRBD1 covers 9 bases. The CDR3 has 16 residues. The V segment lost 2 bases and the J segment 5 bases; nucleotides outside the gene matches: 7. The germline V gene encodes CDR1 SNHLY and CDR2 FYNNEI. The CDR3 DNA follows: TGTGCCAGCAGTGAATCCGGGACAGGGACGGAAAACATTCAGTACTTC. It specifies CASSESGTGTENIQYF.

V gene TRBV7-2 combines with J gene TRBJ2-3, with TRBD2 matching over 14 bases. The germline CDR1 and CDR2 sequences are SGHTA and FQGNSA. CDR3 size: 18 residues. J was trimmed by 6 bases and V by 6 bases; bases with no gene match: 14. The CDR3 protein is CASRPGGLAGGNMDTQYF. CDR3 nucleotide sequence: TGTGCCAGCAGGCCAGGCGGACTAGCGGGGGGCAATATGGATACGCAGTATTTT.

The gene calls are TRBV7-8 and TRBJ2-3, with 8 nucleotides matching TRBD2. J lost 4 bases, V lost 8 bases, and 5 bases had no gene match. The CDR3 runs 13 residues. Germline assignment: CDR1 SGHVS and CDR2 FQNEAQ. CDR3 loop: CASGSGEADTQYF. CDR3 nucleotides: TGTGCCAGCGGTAGCGGGGAGGCAGATACGCAGTATTTT.

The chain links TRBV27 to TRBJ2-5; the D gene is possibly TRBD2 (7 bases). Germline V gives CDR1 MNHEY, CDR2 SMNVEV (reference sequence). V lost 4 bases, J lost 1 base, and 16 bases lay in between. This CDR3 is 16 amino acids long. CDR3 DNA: TGTGCCAGCAGTTCGGGACTAAGGGGGGCCCAAGAGACCCAGTACTTC. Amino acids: CASSSGLRGAQETQYF.

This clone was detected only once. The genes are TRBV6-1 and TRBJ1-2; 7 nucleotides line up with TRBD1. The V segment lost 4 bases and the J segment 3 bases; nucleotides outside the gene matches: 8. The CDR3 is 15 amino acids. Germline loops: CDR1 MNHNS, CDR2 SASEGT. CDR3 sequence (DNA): TGTGCCAGCAGTGCCCGGACAGGAGGACACTATGGCTACACCTTC. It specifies CASSARTGGHYGYTF.

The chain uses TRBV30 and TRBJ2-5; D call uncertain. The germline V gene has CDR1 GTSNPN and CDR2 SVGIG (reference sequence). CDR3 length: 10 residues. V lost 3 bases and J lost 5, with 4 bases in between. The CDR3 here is CAWRRETQYF. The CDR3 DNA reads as TGTGCCTGGAGGCGGGAGACCCAGTACTTC.